This T cell receptor beta chain was captured by sequencing in a study of blood T cells in healthy people across ages. CDR1 and CDR2 from the germline V gene are SGHTA and FQGNSA. V was cut by 4 bases and J by 1 base, with 11 bases left in between. This CDR3 is 15 amino acids long. This clonotype was found a few times. Through a sample-barcoded 5' primer and a J-beta primer mix, a second PCR was run for roughly 6 to 11 cycles. TCRdb reanalysed the 5' RACE reads using MiXCR and keeps one entry per CDR3 protein. The sample holds roughly 560,000 distinct CDR3 sequences, less than 25% seen once. The data also belong to a second study, concerning T cells of mothers and their children.

Input material: blood. The J gene is TRBJ2-4, the V gene TRBV7-2; D is unclear. The sequence was collected from a boy between 10 and 17 years old in good health. The CDR3 loop is CASSSEIAAKNIQYF. The CDR3 DNA is TGTGCCAGCAGCTCGGAGATCGCCGCCAAAAACATTCAGTACTTC.